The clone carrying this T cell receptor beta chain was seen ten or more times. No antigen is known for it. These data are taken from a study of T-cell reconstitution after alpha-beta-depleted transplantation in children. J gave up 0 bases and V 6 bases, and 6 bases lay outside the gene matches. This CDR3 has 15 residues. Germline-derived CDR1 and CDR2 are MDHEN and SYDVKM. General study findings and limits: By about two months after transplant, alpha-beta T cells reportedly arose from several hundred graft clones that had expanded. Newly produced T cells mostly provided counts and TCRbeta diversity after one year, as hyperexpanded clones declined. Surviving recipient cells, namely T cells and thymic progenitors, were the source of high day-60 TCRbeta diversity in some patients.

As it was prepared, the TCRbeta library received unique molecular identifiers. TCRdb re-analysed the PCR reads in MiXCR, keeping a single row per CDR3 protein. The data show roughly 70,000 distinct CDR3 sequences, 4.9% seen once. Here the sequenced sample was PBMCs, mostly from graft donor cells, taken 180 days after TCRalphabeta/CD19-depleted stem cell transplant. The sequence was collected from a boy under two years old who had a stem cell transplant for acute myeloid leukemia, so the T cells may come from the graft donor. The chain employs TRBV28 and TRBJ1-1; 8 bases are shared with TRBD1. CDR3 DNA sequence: TGTGCCAGCAGGTTAAGGACAGGGCTGAACACTGAAGCTTTCTTT. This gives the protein CASRLRTGLNTEAFF.